The 14 T cell receptor beta chains below were found in one sample sequenced in a study of blood T cells in healthy people across ages. PCR was performed a second time for about 7 to 12 cycles using a sample-barcoded 5' primer and a J-beta primer mix. TCRdb used MiXCR to reprocess the 5' RACE reads, holding one entry per CDR3 protein. The repertoire holds 1 million or so distinct CDR3 sequences, with around 45% as singletons. The specimen was blood. The receptors here all came from a woman in her fifties or sixties in good health.

The J gene is TRBJ1-2, the V gene TRBV29-1; perhaps TRBD1 as D (6 bases). V was shortened by 0 bases and J by 2 bases, with 7 bases between the two germline ends. The germline CDR1 and CDR2 sequences are SQVTM and ANQGSEA. The CDR3 spans 13 residues. The CDR3 sequence: CSVEDQGNYGYTF. CDR3 DNA sequence: TGCAGCGTTGAAGATCAGGGGAACTATGGCTACACCTTC.

The CDR3 region is CASSQRGSPYEQYF. Here the CDR3 DNA reads TGCGCCAGCAGCCAACGCGGGAGCCCCTACGAGCAGTACTTC. The rearrangement uses TRBV4-1 and TRBJ2-7; 7 nucleotides align to TRBD2. Germline CDR1 is MGHRA and CDR2 is YSYEKL. The CDR3 runs to 14 residues. The V segment lost 2 bases and the J segment 2 bases; nucleotides outside the gene matches: 3.

In this sample, this clonotype turned up a few times. V and J are TRBV2 and TRBJ2-3; D might be TRBD2 (5 bases). Germline V gene sequence: CDR1 SNHLY, CDR2 FYNNEI. This CDR3 contains 15 residues. Trimming removed 4 bases from V and 1 base from J, with 12 bases in between. CDR3: CASSAVGVGTDTQYF. The DNA for the CDR3 is TGTGCCAGCAGTGCAGTGGGAGTGGGCACAGATACGCAGTATTTT.

Points on this clonotype: A much more abundant neighbour one base away suggests this may be a read error. The chain recombines TRBV29-1 with TRBJ2-5; D may be TRBD2 (5 bases). The CDR3 spans 14 residues. Germline V lookup: CDR1 SQVTM, CDR2 ANQGSEA. DNA for the CDR3: TGCAGCGTTGACGCGATGGGAGACCAAGAGACCCGGTACTTC. Encoded protein: CSVDAMGDQETRYF.

On this clonotype: Its ends do not fully match the called genes, so a read error is possible. This chain uses TRBV29-1 with TRBJ2-1; 7 bases match TRBD1. CDR3 length: 12 residues. CDR1 SQVTM and CDR2 ANQGSEA come from the germline V gene. Here the CDR3 reads CSETGSYNEQFF. Here the CDR3 DNA reads TGCAGCGAGACAGGGTCGTACAATGAACAGTTCTTC.

CDR3 nucleotides: TGCAGTGTCTTACTAGCGTACCACAATGAGCAGTTCTTC. This codes for CSVLLAYHNEQFF. The chain recombines TRBV20-1 with TRBJ2-1; 7 bases are a match to TRBD2. Germline V lookup: CDR1 DFQATT, CDR2 SNEGSKA (reference sequence). The CDR3 is 13 amino acids. V gave up 7 bases and J gave up 5 bases; unmatched junction bases: 8.

This clonotype has a count of ten or more. V gene TRBV20-1 combines with J gene TRBJ1-6, with 8 bases aligning to TRBD1. Germline CDR1 DFQATT, CDR2 SNEGSKA (reference sequence). This CDR3 contains 13 residues. The junction had 2 bases not matched to a gene; V was cut back by 5 bases and J by 5 bases. The CDR3 loop reads CSAQGADNSPLHF. In DNA form, the CDR3 reads TGCAGTGCTCAGGGGGCCGATAATTCACCCCTCCACTTT.

This sequence joins TRBV3-1 and TRBJ2-5; 13 bases are a match to TRBD2. The CDR3 has 16 residues. Trimming cost V 2 bases and J 11 bases; bases outside gene matches: 11. In germline, CDR1 is LGHDT, CDR2 YNNKEL (reference sequence). DNA of the CDR3: TGTGCCAGCAGCCAATCGCGGACTAGCGGGAGTAATGAGCAGTACTTC. Encoded protein: CASSQSRTSGSNEQYF.

The rearrangement joins TRBV2 to TRBJ1-1, with D possibly being TRBD1 (6 bases). This CDR3 has 13 residues. Between the trimmed V and J ends, which lost 11 bases and 3 bases, there was a span of 16 bases. The germline V gene has CDR1 SNHLY and CDR2 FYNNEI. The CDR3 DNA reads as TGTGCCTCTCAGGGGCCGGGGGACACTGAAGCTTTCTTT. This codes for CASQGPGDTEAFF.

Here the CDR3 DNA reads TGTGCCAGCAGTGAATATCTGAGGACTAGCGGGAGCAATGAGCAGTTCTTC. It is translated as CASSEYLRTSGSNEQFF. The chain recombines TRBV25-1 with TRBJ2-1; 13 bases map to TRBD2. CDR3 length: 17 amino acids. V shed 0 bases and J 6 bases; nucleotides not matched to a gene: 5. Germline CDR1 MGHDK, CDR2 SYGVNS.

The chain carries TRBV15 and TRBJ2-1, with 8 bases fitting TRBD2. This CDR3 region has 17 residues. Looked up from germline, CDR1 is LNHNV and CDR2 is YYDKDF (reference sequence). Trimming at V came to 3 bases and at J to 7 bases, leaving 14 bases not matched to a gene. The CDR3 loop is CATSSARPGLGTNEQFF. DNA for the CDR3: TGTGCCACCAGCAGCGCTCGCCCGGGACTAGGAACTAATGAGCAGTTCTTC.

V is TRBV20-1 and J is TRBJ2-5; D is undetermined. The CDR3 covers 13 residues. From germline, CDR1 is DFQATT and CDR2 SNEGSKA (reference sequence). Trimming pared 0 bases from V and 2 bases from J, leaving 7 bases between. The CDR3 nucleotides are TGCAGTGCTAGAGATCCTTTACAAGAGACCCAGTACTTC. Its translation is CSARDPLQETQYF.

With respect to this clonotype: A much bigger clone sits one base away, suggesting this may be a read error. The DNA for the CDR3 is TGTGCCACTGGACAGGGGGCTAGCGGGAGTGATGAGCAGTACTTC. The encoded protein is CATGQGASGSDEQYF. The rearrangement uses TRBV6-4 and TRBJ2-5; D is possibly TRBD1 (11 bases). This CDR3 is 15 amino acids long. V lost 10 bases to trimming and J lost 11 bases, with 29 bases between them. CDR1 and CDR2 from the germline V gene are MRHNA and SNTAGT.

V usage is TRBV9 and J usage is TRBJ1-2, with D tentatively TRBD1 (5 bases). CDR1 and CDR2 (germline): SGDLS, YYNGEE. This CDR3 has 14 amino acids. Trimming pared 5 bases from V and 9 bases from J, leaving 20 bases between. The CDR3 coding sequence is TGTGCCAGCAGTGCTGGGACCGCCATTTTTAGCTACACCTTC. This gives the protein CASSAGTAIFSYTF.